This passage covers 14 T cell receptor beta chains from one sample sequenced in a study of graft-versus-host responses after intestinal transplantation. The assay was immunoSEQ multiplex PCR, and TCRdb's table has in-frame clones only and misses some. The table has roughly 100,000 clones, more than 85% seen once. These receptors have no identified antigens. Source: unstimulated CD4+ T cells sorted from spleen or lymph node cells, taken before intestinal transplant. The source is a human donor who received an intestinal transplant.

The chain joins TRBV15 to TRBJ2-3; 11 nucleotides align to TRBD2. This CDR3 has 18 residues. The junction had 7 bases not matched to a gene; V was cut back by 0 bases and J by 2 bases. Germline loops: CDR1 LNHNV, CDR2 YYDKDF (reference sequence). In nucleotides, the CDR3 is TGTGCCACCAGCAGAGATTCGGGACTAGCGGTACCCACAGATACGCAGTATTTT. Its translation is CATSRDSGLAVPTDTQYF.

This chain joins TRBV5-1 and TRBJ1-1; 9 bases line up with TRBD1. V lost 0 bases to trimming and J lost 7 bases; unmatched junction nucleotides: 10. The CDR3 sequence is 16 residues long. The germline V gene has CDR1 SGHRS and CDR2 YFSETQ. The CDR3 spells CASSLVGADRGYEAFF. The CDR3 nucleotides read TGCGCCAGCAGCTTGGTCGGGGCGGACAGGGGCTATGAAGCTTTCTTT. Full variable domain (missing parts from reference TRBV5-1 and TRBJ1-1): KAGVTQTPRYLIKTRGQQVTLSCSPISGHRSVSWYQQTPGQGLQFLFEYFSETQRNKGNFPGRFSGRQFSNSRSEMNVSTLELGDSALYLCASSLVGADRGYEAFFGQGTRLTVV.

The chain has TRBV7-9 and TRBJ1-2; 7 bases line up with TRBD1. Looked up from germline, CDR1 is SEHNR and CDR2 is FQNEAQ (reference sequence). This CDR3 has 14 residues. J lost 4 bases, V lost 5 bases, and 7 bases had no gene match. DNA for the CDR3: TGTGCCAGCAGCCCAGGGGGGGGTGGCTATGGCTACACCTTC. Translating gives CASSPGGGGYGYTF.

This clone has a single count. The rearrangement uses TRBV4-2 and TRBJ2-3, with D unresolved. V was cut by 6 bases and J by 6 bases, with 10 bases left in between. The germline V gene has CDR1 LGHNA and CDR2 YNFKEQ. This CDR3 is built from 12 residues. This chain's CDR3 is CASSEALDTQYF. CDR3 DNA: TGTGCCAGCAGTGAGGCCTTGGATACGCAGTATTTT.

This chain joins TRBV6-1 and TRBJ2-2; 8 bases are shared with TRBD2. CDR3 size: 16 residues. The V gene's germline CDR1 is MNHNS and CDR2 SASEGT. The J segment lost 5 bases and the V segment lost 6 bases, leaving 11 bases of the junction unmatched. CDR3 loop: CASSERAGGMTGELFF. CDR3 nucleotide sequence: TGTGCCAGCAGCGAACGGGCGGGAGGAATGACCGGGGAGCTGTTTTTT.

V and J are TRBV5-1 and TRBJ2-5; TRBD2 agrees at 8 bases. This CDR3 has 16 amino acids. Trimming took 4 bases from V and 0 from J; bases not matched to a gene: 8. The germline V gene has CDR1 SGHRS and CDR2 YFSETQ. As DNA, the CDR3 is TGCGCCAGCAGCCTAAGAGCGGGGGTCAACCAAGAGACCCAGTACTTC. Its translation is CASSLRAGVNQETQYF.

The chain's CDR3 is CASSLRDRAYNEQFF. CDR3 bases: TGTGCCAGTAGTCTGCGGGACAGGGCTTACAATGAGCAGTTCTTC. The chain couples TRBV19 to TRBJ2-1; 9 nucleotides line up with TRBD1. Germline V CDR1 and CDR2: LNHDA, SQIVND (reference sequence). V shed 5 bases and J 4 bases; nucleotides not matched to a gene: 6. The length of the CDR3 is 15 residues.

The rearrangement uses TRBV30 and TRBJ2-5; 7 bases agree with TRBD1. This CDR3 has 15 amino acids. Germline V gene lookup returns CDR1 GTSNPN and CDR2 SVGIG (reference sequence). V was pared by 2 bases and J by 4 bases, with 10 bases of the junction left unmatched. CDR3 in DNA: TGTGCCTGGAGTCGACCTGAGGCAGGGGGAGAGACCCAGTACTTC. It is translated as CAWSRPEAGGETQYF.

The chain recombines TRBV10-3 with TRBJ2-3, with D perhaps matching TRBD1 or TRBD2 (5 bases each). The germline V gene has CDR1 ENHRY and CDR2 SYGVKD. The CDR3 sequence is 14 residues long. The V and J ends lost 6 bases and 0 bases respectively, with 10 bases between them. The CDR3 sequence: CAIRRAGSTDTQYF. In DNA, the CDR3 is TGTGCCATCAGGAGGGCAGGGAGCACAGATACGCAGTATTTT.

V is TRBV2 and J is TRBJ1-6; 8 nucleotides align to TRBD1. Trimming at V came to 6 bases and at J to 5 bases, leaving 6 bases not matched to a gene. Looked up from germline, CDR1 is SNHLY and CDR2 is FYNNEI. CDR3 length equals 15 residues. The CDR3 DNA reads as TGTGCCAGCAGGCGGACAGGGTTGGATAATTCACCCCTCCACTTT. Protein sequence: CASRRTGLDNSPLHF.

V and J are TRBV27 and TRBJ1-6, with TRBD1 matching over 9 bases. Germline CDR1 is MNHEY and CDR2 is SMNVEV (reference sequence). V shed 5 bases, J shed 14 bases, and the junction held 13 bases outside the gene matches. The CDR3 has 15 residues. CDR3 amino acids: CASSPQGAGKRTLHF. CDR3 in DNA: TGTGCCAGCAGTCCACAGGGGGCGGGCAAGAGGACCCTCCACTTT.

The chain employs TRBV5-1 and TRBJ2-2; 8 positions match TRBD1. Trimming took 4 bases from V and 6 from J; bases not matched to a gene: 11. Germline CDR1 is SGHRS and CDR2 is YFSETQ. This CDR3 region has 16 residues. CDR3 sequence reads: CASSPWTGLSPGELFF. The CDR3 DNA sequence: TGCGCCAGCAGCCCGTGGACAGGGTTGAGCCCCGGGGAGCTGTTTTTT.

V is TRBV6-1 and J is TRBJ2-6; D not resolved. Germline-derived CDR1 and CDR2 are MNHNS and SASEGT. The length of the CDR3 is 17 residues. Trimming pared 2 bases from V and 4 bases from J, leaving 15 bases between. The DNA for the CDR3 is TGTGCCAGCAGTGAACCTATGTTTACCCAGGGGGCCAACGTCCTGACTTTC. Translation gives CASSEPMFTQGANVLTF.

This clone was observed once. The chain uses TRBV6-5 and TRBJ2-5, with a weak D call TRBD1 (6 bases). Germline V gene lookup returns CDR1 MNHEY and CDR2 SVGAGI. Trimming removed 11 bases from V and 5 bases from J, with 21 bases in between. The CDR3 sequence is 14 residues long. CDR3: CAAAFQRGSETQYF. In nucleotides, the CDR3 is TGTGCCGCGGCCTTCCAGAGGGGGAGCGAGACCCAGTACTTC.